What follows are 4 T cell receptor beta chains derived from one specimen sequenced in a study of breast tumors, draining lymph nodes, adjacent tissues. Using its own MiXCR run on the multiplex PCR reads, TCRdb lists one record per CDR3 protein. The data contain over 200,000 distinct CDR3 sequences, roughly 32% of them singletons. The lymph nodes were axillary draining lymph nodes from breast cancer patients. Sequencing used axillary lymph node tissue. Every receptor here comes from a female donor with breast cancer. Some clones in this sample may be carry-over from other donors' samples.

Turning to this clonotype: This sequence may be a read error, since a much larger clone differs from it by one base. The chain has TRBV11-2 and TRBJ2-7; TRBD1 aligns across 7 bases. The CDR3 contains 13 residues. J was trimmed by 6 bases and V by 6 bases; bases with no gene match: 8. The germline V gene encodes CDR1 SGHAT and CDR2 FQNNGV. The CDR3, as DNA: TGTGCCAGCAGACCCGAAGGGGGCTCCGAGCAGTACTTC. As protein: CASRPEGGSEQYF.

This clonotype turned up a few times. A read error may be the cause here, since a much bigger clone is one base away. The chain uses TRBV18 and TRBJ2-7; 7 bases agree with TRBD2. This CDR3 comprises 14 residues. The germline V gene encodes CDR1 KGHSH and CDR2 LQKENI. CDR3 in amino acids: CASSPGRELYEQHF. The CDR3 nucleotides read TGTGCCAGCTCACCGGGGCGGGAGTTGTACGAGCAGCACTTC.

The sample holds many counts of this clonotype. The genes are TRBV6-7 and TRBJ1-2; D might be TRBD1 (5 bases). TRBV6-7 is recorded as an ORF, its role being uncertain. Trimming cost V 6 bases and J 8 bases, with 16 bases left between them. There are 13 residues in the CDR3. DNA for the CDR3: TGTGCCAGCAGACCGCCCTCAGGGAGCGGCTACACCTTC. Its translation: CASRPPSGSGYTF.

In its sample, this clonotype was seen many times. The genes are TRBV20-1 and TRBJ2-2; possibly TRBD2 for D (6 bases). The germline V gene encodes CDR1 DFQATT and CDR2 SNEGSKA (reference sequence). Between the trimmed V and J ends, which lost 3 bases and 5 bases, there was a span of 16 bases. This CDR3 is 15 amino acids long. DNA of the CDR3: TGCAGTGCTAGGAAACGAGGAGGGGAAACCGGGGAGCTGTTTTTT. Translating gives CSARKRGGETGELFF.